These T cell receptor beta chains were read from a single sample in a study of cytomegalovirus exposure and HLA in healthy donors. TCRdb keeps only in-frame clones here, not all; method: immunoSEQ multiplex PCR. The table includes some 87,000 clones, over 70% detected once. Sequenced: PBMCs. These receptors came from a woman in her thirties or forties in good health and CMV-seropositive. Both conserved end residues are part of each CDR3. A D gene is named only where the DNA matches it firmly. Clone size appears in some rows only: once, few, many, or a class for an expanded clone.

d_call: .; clone_size: few; j_call: TRBJ2-1; v_call: TRBV7-9; cdr3_aa: CASSRAGTGYHEQFF; cdr3_nt: TGTGCCAGCAGCCGGGCAGGAACGGGGTACCATGAGCAGTTCTTC
d_call: .; clone_size: few; j_call: TRBJ2-7; v_call: TRBV7-6; cdr3_aa: CASSSGSGAYEQYF; cdr3_nt: TGTGCCAGCAGTTCTGGTAGCGGAGCCTACGAGCAGTACTTC
d_call: TRBD2; clone_size: once; j_call: TRBJ2-5; v_call: TRBV4-1; cdr3_aa: CASSQEFKRGQETQYF; cdr3_nt: TGCGCCAGCAGCCAAGAGTTCAAGCGGGGGCAAGAGACCCAGTACTTC
d_call: TRBD1; clone_size: .; j_call: TRBJ2-7; v_call: TRBV5-1; cdr3_aa: CASSFGTGPISEYF; cdr3_nt: TGCGCCAGCAGCTTCGGGACAGGGCCTATTTCGGAGTACTTC
d_call: TRBD1; clone_size: .; j_call: TRBJ1-3; v_call: TRBV30; cdr3_aa: CAWSRTGSGNTIYF; cdr3_nt: TGTGCCTGGAGTCGGACAGGCTCTGGAAACACCATATATTTT
d_call: TRBD1; clone_size: few; j_call: TRBJ1-2; v_call: TRBV4-1; cdr3_aa: CASSHPTGRRGYTF; cdr3_nt: TGCGCCAGCAGCCATCCGACAGGGAGGCGTGGCTACACCTTC
d_call: TRBD1; clone_size: few; j_call: TRBJ1-1; v_call: TRBV11-2; cdr3_aa: CASSLAGDRGRGTEAFF; cdr3_nt: TGTGCCAGCAGCTTAGCCGGGGACAGGGGGCGAGGCACTGAAGCTTTCTTT
d_call: TRBD1; clone_size: .; j_call: TRBJ1-5; v_call: TRBV7-8; cdr3_aa: CASSLFGTGRRYSNQPQHF; cdr3_nt: TGTGCCAGCAGCTTATTCGGGACAGGTCGGCGATATAGCAATCAGCCCCAGCATTTT
d_call: TRBD1; clone_size: .; j_call: TRBJ1-5; v_call: TRBV6-5; cdr3_aa: CASSRDRGGNQPQHF; cdr3_nt: TGTGCCAGCAGCAGGGACAGGGGAGGGAATCAGCCCCAGCATTTT
d_call: .; clone_size: .; j_call: TRBJ1-2; v_call: TRBV18; cdr3_aa: CASSPSVDYGYTF; cdr3_nt: TGTGCCAGCTCACCATCAGTTGACTATGGCTACACCTTC
d_call: TRBD1; clone_size: .; j_call: TRBJ2-5; v_call: TRBV29-1; cdr3_aa: CSVTGQGTETQYF; cdr3_nt: TGCAGCGTTACGGGACAGGGTACCGAGACCCAGTACTTC
d_call: .; clone_size: .; j_call: TRBJ2-7; v_call: TRBV7-6; cdr3_aa: CASSLGVTREQYF; cdr3_nt: TGTGCCAGCAGCTTAGGAGTTACCCGCGAGCAGTACTTC
d_call: .; clone_size: .; j_call: TRBJ1-1; v_call: TRBV6-5; cdr3_aa: CASSIQGILGEAFF; cdr3_nt: TGTGCCAGCAGTATCCAGGGGATCCTAGGGGAAGCTTTCTTT
d_call: .; clone_size: .; j_call: TRBJ2-1; v_call: TRBV2; cdr3_aa: CASGQRAGNEQFF; cdr3_nt: TGTGCCAGCGGCCAGCGGGCGGGCAATGAGCAGTTCTTC
d_call: .; clone_size: .; j_call: TRBJ2-3; v_call: TRBV27; cdr3_aa: CASSRREGTDTQYF; cdr3_nt: TGTGCCAGCAGTAGACGAGAGGGCACAGATACGCAGTATTTT
d_call: .; clone_size: .; j_call: TRBJ2-7; v_call: TRBV5-1; cdr3_aa: CASSRDFYEQYF; cdr3_nt: TGCGCCAGCAGCCGGGACTTCTACGAGCAGTACTTC
d_call: .; clone_size: .; j_call: TRBJ1-4; v_call: TRBV30; cdr3_aa: CACQGLRANEKLFF; cdr3_nt: TGTGCCTGTCAAGGACTTCGAGCTAATGAAAAACTGTTTTTT
d_call: .; clone_size: .; j_call: TRBJ1-2; v_call: TRBV6-5; cdr3_aa: CASRETQGLNYGYTF; cdr3_nt: TGTGCCAGCAGGGAAACCCAGGGGCTTAACTATGGCTACACCTTC
d_call: TRBD1; clone_size: .; j_call: TRBJ1-1; v_call: TRBV5-6; cdr3_aa: CASSSFQGAAEAFF; cdr3_nt: TGTGCCAGCAGCTCCTTTCAGGGGGCCGCTGAAGCTTTCTTT
d_call: TRBD2; clone_size: .; j_call: TRBJ2-7; v_call: TRBV29-1; cdr3_aa: CSVGEGSSYEQYF; cdr3_nt: TGCAGCGTGGGGGAGGGGAGCTCCTACGAGCAGTACTTC
d_call: TRBD2; clone_size: .; j_call: TRBJ2-4; v_call: TRBV2; cdr3_aa: CASSTPGLALYF; cdr3_nt: TGTGCCAGCAGCACCCCGGGACTAGCTTTGTACTTC
d_call: TRBD1; clone_size: .; j_call: TRBJ1-2; v_call: TRBV6-4; cdr3_aa: CASSEPLQGAHGYTF; cdr3_nt: TGTGCCAGCAGTGAGCCCCTACAGGGGGCCCATGGCTACACCTTC
d_call: TRBD2; clone_size: .; j_call: TRBJ2-5; v_call: TRBV14; cdr3_aa: CASSQVSPLAGVGQETQYF; cdr3_nt: TGTGCCAGCAGCCAAGTATCCCCTTTAGCGGGAGTTGGACAAGAGACCCAGTACTTC
d_call: .; clone_size: .; j_call: TRBJ2-1; v_call: TRBV9; cdr3_aa: CASSVDEVRGNEQFF; cdr3_nt: TGTGCCAGCAGCGTAGACGAGGTTAGAGGGAATGAGCAGTTCTTC
d_call: .; clone_size: medium-sized; j_call: TRBJ1-4; v_call: TRBV5-1; cdr3_aa: CASSWDTSMGELFF; cdr3_nt: TGCGCCAGCAGCTGGGACACTTCAATGGGGGAACTGTTTTTT
d_call: .; clone_size: .; j_call: TRBJ1-5; v_call: TRBV18; cdr3_aa: CASSPRGSSGGLGNQPQHF; cdr3_nt: TGTGCCAGCTCACCAAGGGGTAGCTCCGGGGGGCTTGGCAATCAGCCCCAGCATTTT
d_call: .; clone_size: .; j_call: TRBJ2-7; v_call: TRBV5-6; cdr3_aa: CASSLALGRSYEQYF; cdr3_nt: TGTGCCAGCAGCTTGGCCTTGGGCAGATCGTACGAGCAGTACTTC
d_call: .; clone_size: few; j_call: TRBJ2-1; v_call: TRBV6-6; cdr3_aa: CASAGATYNEQFF; cdr3_nt: TGTGCCAGCGCAGGGGCTACCTACAATGAGCAGTTCTTC
d_call: .; clone_size: .; j_call: TRBJ1-5; v_call: TRBV5-1; cdr3_aa: CASSPGEGSQPQHF; cdr3_nt: TGCGCCAGCAGCCCTGGGGAGGGAAGTCAGCCCCAGCATTTT
d_call: TRBD1; clone_size: once; j_call: TRBJ1-1; v_call: TRBV27; cdr3_aa: CASSSKQGASNTEAFF; cdr3_nt: TGTGCCAGCAGTTCTAAACAGGGGGCTAGTAACACTGAAGCTTTCTTT
d_call: .; clone_size: .; j_call: TRBJ1-5; v_call: TRBV15; cdr3_aa: CATSGETRPGSNQPQHF; cdr3_nt: TGTGCCACCAGCGGAGAGACCCGGCCAGGTAGCAATCAGCCCCAGCATTTT
d_call: TRBD2; clone_size: .; j_call: TRBJ2-7; v_call: TRBV5-5; cdr3_aa: CASSLGLAVSYEQYF; cdr3_nt: TGTGCCAGCAGCTTGGGGCTAGCGGTCTCCTACGAGCAGTACTTC
d_call: .; clone_size: .; j_call: TRBJ2-1; v_call: TRBV5-4; cdr3_aa: CASSLEPNEQFF; cdr3_nt: TGTGCCAGCAGCTTGGAGCCCAATGAGCAGTTCTTC
d_call: .; clone_size: .; j_call: TRBJ2-1; v_call: TRBV18; cdr3_aa: CASSPPLRDPSYNEQFF; cdr3_nt: TGTGCCAGCTCACCACCTCTGCGGGATCCATCCTACAATGAGCAGTTCTTC
d_call: .; clone_size: few; j_call: TRBJ1-6; v_call: TRBV7-9; cdr3_aa: CASSDRRKGSPLHF; cdr3_nt: TGTGCCAGCAGCGACAGGAGGAAAGGTTCACCCCTCCACTTT
d_call: TRBD2; clone_size: few; j_call: TRBJ2-7; v_call: TRBV28; cdr3_aa: CASSILAGAYEQYF; cdr3_nt: TGTGCCAGCAGTATTCTAGCGGGGGCCTACGAGCAGTACTTC
d_call: TRBD1; clone_size: .; j_call: TRBJ1-5; v_call: TRBV28; cdr3_aa: CASRDPGQGTNQPQHF; cdr3_nt: TGTGCCAGCAGGGATCCCGGACAGGGGACGAATCAGCCCCAGCATTTT
d_call: TRBD1; clone_size: .; j_call: TRBJ2-2; v_call: TRBV6-1; cdr3_aa: CASSARTGAGVGELFF; cdr3_nt: TGTGCCAGCAGTGCTCGGACAGGGGCCGGGGTCGGGGAGCTGTTTTTT
d_call: .; clone_size: .; j_call: TRBJ2-1; v_call: TRBV6-5; cdr3_aa: CASSYDDSYNEQFF; cdr3_nt: TGTGCCAGCAGTTACGACGACTCTTACAATGAGCAGTTCTTC
d_call: .; clone_size: .; j_call: TRBJ2-2; v_call: TRBV5-1; cdr3_aa: CASSLDLSGAFAGELFF; cdr3_nt: TGCGCCAGCAGCTTGGATCTTTCCGGAGCTTTCGCCGGGGAGCTGTTTTTT
d_call: .; clone_size: .; j_call: TRBJ2-2; v_call: TRBV6-1; cdr3_aa: CASSVANTGELFF; cdr3_nt: TGTGCCAGCAGTGTCGCGAACACCGGGGAGCTGTTTTTT
d_call: .; clone_size: .; j_call: TRBJ2-5; v_call: TRBV9; cdr3_aa: CASSRGQFQETQYF; cdr3_nt: TGTGCCAGCAGCCGGGGACAATTCCAAGAGACCCAGTACTTC
d_call: .; clone_size: .; j_call: TRBJ1-2; v_call: TRBV11-2; cdr3_aa: CASSSLRGRANYGYTF; cdr3_nt: TGTGCCAGCAGCTCTTTGCGAGGGAGGGCTAACTATGGCTACACCTTC
d_call: .; clone_size: .; j_call: TRBJ2-5; v_call: TRBV6-1; cdr3_aa: CASSGRGVKQETQYF; cdr3_nt: TGTGCCAGCAGCGGCAGGGGGGTTAAACAAGAGACCCAGTACTTC
d_call: .; clone_size: .; j_call: TRBJ2-2; v_call: TRBV15; cdr3_aa: CATSRPTGELFF; cdr3_nt: TGTGCCACCAGCAGACCAACCGGGGAGCTGTTTTTT
d_call: .; clone_size: .; j_call: TRBJ1-2; v_call: TRBV6-5; cdr3_aa: CASREGHHYGYTF; cdr3_nt: TGTGCCAGCAGAGAGGGACACCACTATGGCTACACCTTC
d_call: TRBD1; clone_size: few; j_call: TRBJ2-7; v_call: TRBV15; cdr3_aa: CATSSDRGLLYEQYF; cdr3_nt: TGTGCCACCAGCAGTGACAGGGGTCTTCTCTACGAGCAGTACTTC